The 15 T cell receptor beta chains below all came from one sample that was sequenced in a study of cytomegalovirus exposure and HLA in healthy donors. 60 Vbeta and 13 Jbeta primers were used in PCR. Method: immunoSEQ multiplex PCR; TCRdb's copy keeps in-frame clones and lacks some. The table has 270,000 or so clones, roughly 89% seen once. Source material: PBMCs. These receptors were collected from a man aged 40-55 years in good health and CMV-seropositive.

The chain couples TRBV27 to TRBJ1-4, with a weak D call TRBD1 (6 bases). The germline V gene encodes CDR1 MNHEY and CDR2 SMNVEV (reference sequence). V lost 3 bases and J 11 bases, leaving 16 bases between the germline ends. CDR3 length: 14 residues. Here the CDR3 reads CASSLSGQTTKLFF. DNA of the CDR3: TGTGCCAGCAGTTTGAGTGGACAGACGACTAAACTGTTTTTT.

The chain couples TRBV6-6 to TRBJ2-7; the D is unclear. Trimming left V 6 bases short and J 3 bases short, with 18 bases between. The germline V gene has CDR1 MNHNY and CDR2 SVGAGI (reference sequence). The length of the CDR3 is 15 residues. The chain's CDR3 is CASSHPGQSLYEQYF. In DNA, the CDR3 is TGTGCCAGCAGCCATCCGGGTCAGTCCCTCTACGAGCAGTACTTC.

This rearrangement joins TRBV5-1 to TRBJ2-2, with 10 bases that match TRBD2. The CDR3 length is 16 residues. Germline CDR1 and CDR2: SGHRS and YFSETQ. The V gene end was trimmed by 4 bases and the J gene end by 4 bases; junction bases not matched to a gene: 7. CDR3: CASSHGTSVSTGELFF. The CDR3 region has the DNA TGCGCCAGCAGCCACGGGACTAGCGTAAGCACCGGGGAGCTGTTTTTT.

The J gene is TRBJ1-5, the V gene TRBV5-1; D possibly corresponds to TRBD1 (5 bases). V gave up 0 bases and J gave up 9 bases, with 13 bases separating them. This CDR3 contains 14 residues. The germline V gene encodes CDR1 SGHRS and CDR2 YFSETQ. As DNA, the CDR3 is TGCGCCAGCAGCTTGGACGGCCAGGGTCGGCCCCAGCATTTT. This sequence encodes CASSLDGQGRPQHF.

This chain connects TRBV29-1 to TRBJ2-3; perhaps TRBD1 as D (6 bases). V dropped 0 bases and J dropped 7 bases, with 20 bases sitting between them. Germline lookup yields CDR1 SQVTM and CDR2 ANQGSEA. CDR3 length equals 16 residues. The CDR3 coding sequence is TGCAGCGTTGAAGATTATGGACAGAACAACGCACATACGCAGTATTTT. Translation gives CSVEDYGQNNAHTQYF.

V and J are TRBV5-4 and TRBJ1-5; D ambiguous. Germline assignment: CDR1 SGHNT and CDR2 YYREEE (reference sequence). The ends were cut back, 0 bases at V and 9 bases at J, with 7 bases in the middle. This CDR3 is 12 amino acids long. The CDR3 nucleotides are TGTGCCAGCAGCTTGGACAGATCGCCCCAGCATTTT. Residues: CASSLDRSPQHF.

Here the CDR3 DNA reads TGCGCCAGCAGTGATCTACCCTCATCCGAAGCTTTCTTT. Translation gives CASSDLPSSEAFF. This chain joins TRBV10-1 and TRBJ1-1; no clear D gene. V lost 3 bases, J lost 8 bases, and 13 bases lay in between. There are 13 residues in the CDR3. Germline V lookup: CDR1 WNHNN, CDR2 SYGVQD (reference sequence).

This clone was seen only once. A read error may account for a junction end that differs from germline. The chain combines TRBV7-9 with TRBJ2-1; 9 bases match TRBD1. The germline V gene has CDR1 SEHNR and CDR2 FQNEAQ (reference sequence). The CDR3 is 15 amino acids. The DNA for the CDR3 is TGTTCCAGCAGCTTCGGGACAGGGCCTTACAATGAGCAGTTCTTC. Translation: CSSSFGTGPYNEQFF.

This rearrangement joins TRBV6-1 to TRBJ2-1; tentatively, D is TRBD2 (6 bases). V lost 6 bases, J lost 7 bases, and 16 bases lay in between. The germline V gene has CDR1 MNHNS and CDR2 SASEGT. The CDR3 runs to 14 residues. In DNA form, the CDR3 reads TGTGCCAGCAGACGGAGGGAGTATCAGAATGAGCAGTTCTTC. Protein sequence: CASRRREYQNEQFF.

This clone was observed a single time. The V and J genes are TRBV5-8 and TRBJ2-2, with 7 bases fitting TRBD2. CDR1 SGHTS and CDR2 YDEGEE come from the germline V gene. The CDR3 loop spans 15 amino acids. V dropped 3 bases and J dropped 3; count of bases not matched to a gene: 5. The DNA of the CDR3 is TGTGCCAGCAGCTGGCGGGAGTTGGACACCGGGGAGCTGTTTTTT. This translates into CASSWRELDTGELFF.

The genes are TRBV19 and TRBJ2-7; a weak D match, TRBD1 (5 bases). Germline lookup yields CDR1 LNHDA and CDR2 SQIVND (reference sequence). Trimming stripped 1 base from V and 3 bases from J, with 7 bases between. The CDR3 covers 13 residues. CDR3 residues: CASSIAGNYEQYF. The CDR3, as DNA: TGTGCCAGTAGTATAGCAGGGAACTACGAGCAGTACTTC. The full variable domain, its missing parts supplied by reference TRBV19 and TRBJ2-7, is DGGITQSPKYLFRKEGQNVTLSCEQNLNHDAMYWYRQDPGQGLRLIYYSQIVNDFQKGDIAEGYSVSREKKESFPLTVTSAQKNPTAFYLCASSIAGNYEQYFGPGTRLTVT.

The chain combines TRBV4-3 with TRBJ2-1, with 11 bases matching TRBD2. The CDR3 totals 15 residues. After removal of 3 bases from V and 7 bases from J, the junction contained 5 bases not matched to a gene. Germline CDR1 is LGHNA and CDR2 is YSLEER. The CDR3 DNA reads TGCGCCAGCAGCCAGACTAGCGGGACGGTGAATGAGCAGTTCTTC. Its translation: CASSQTSGTVNEQFF.

J is TRBJ1-1 and V is TRBV5-1; possible D gene TRBD1, 5 bases. This CDR3 contains 16 residues. Germline CDR1 reads SGHRS; CDR2 reads YFSETQ. The V and J ends lost 4 bases and 1 base respectively, with 17 bases between them. The DNA of the CDR3 is TGCGCCAGCAGCCCGCTGGGGCAGGTCCCGAACACTGAAGCTTTCTTT. It is translated as CASSPLGQVPNTEAFF.

The rearrangement joins TRBV28 to TRBJ2-7; 11 nucleotides align to TRBD2. Germline V gene lookup returns CDR1 MDHEN and CDR2 SYDVKM. The CDR3 is 16 residues long. Losses at the gene ends were 6 bases for V and 0 bases for J; bases not matched to a gene: 7. The CDR3, as DNA: TGTGCCAGCAGCCACATAGCGGGAGGGCCCTCCTACGAGCAGTACTTC. It translates to CASSHIAGGPSYEQYF.

This chain links TRBV4-3 with TRBJ2-1, with TRBD2 matching over 13 bases. V gave up 1 base and J gave up 12 bases; unmatched junction bases: 6. Looked up from germline, CDR1 is LGHNA and CDR2 is YSLEER. The CDR3 loop spans 15 amino acids. The DNA of the CDR3 is TGCGCCAGCAGCCAAGGACTAGCGGGAGGAGGCGGGCAGTTCTTC. It encodes CASSQGLAGGGGQFF.